Listed below are T cell receptor beta chains from one sample, sequenced in a study of T-cell reconstitution after alpha-beta-depleted transplantation in children. MiXCR, run by TCRdb on the PCR reads, gives a single entry per CDR3 protein. Altogether approximately 200,000 distinct CDR3 sequences are present, about 14% being singletons, with the ten largest covering roughly an eighth. Sample: PBMCs from the stem cell graft donor, taken from the stem cell graft. The receptors were sampled from a human donor who donated a stem cell graft to a child with acute lymphoblastic leukemia. Each CDR3 is given with its conserved first and last residue. Fields, in order: V gene, J gene, D gene, clone size, CDR3 DNA, CDR3 protein. D genes are given only for firm matches. A clone size is listed for some rows: how often the clone was seen (once, few, many), or a class if it is expanded.

TRBV7-2,TRBJ2-2,TRBD2,many,TGTGCCAGCAGCCCCCGGCTAGCGGCGAACACCGGGGAGCTGTTTTTT,CASSPRLAANTGELFF
TRBV29-1,TRBJ1-2,TRBD1,many,TGCAGCGTTGAACGTGAGACAGGGATCTATGGCTACACCTTC,CSVERETGIYGYTF
TRBV29-1,TRBJ2-7,.,many,TGCAGCGTGGACAGGATGCCCGGGGGCGAGCAGTACTTC,CSVDRMPGGEQYF
TRBV24-1,TRBJ1-1,.,once,TGTGCCACCAGGGCCGGGACACACGATATGAACACTGAAGCTTTCTTT,CATRAGTHDMNTEAFF
TRBV7-9,TRBJ2-1,TRBD2,.,TGTGCCAGCAGCCTGAAATTGACTAGCGGATACAATGAGCAGTTCTTC,CASSLKLTSGYNEQFF
TRBV5-5,TRBJ1-1,TRBD1,many,TGTGCCAGCAGCTTTCGGACAGGGGGCTCGGAAGCTTTCTTT,CASSFRTGGSEAFF
TRBV20-1,TRBJ2-1,.,.,TGCAGTGCTAGAGATTCTATGGTTAGCGATCCCGCCTACAATGAGCAGTTCTTC,CSARDSMVSDPAYNEQFF
TRBV5-1,TRBJ1-2,.,few,TGCGCCAGCAGCCCAGGGGTCTATGGCTACACCTTC,CASSPGVYGYTF
TRBV12-3/TRBV12-4,TRBJ2-1,TRBD2,many,TGTGCCAGCAGGGGACTAGCGGGAGCGGAATACAATGAGCAGTTCTTC,CASRGLAGAEYNEQFF
TRBV5-1,TRBJ2-3,.,many,TGCGCCAGCAGCTTCGGAGCAGATACGCAGTATTTT,CASSFGADTQYF
TRBV3-1,TRBJ1-1,.,many,TGTGCCAGCAGCCAAGATGCGTTAACTGAAGCTTTCTTT,CASSQDALTEAFF
TRBV6-1,TRBJ2-1,.,many,TGTGCCAGCTACCACCGGGCCGGGGGCAATGAGCAGTTCTTC,CASYHRAGGNEQFF
TRBV20-1,TRBJ2-1,TRBD2,many,TGCAGCACCATACGTAGCGGGAGAGGTAATGAGCAGTTCTTC,CSTIRSGRGNEQFF
TRBV12-3/TRBV12-4,TRBJ1-2,.,many,TGTGCCAGCAGTTTTGTGGGGGACTATGGCTACACCTTC,CASSFVGDYGYTF
TRBV7-2,TRBJ2-7,.,.,TGTGCCAGCAGCGTAGCCCTAGTCTACGAGCAGTACTTC,CASSVALVYEQYF
TRBV4-1,TRBJ2-7,.,many,TGCGCCAGCAGCCAAGACCCTGCGTCATACGAGCAGTACTTC,CASSQDPASYEQYF
TRBV29-1,TRBJ2-7,TRBD1,many,TGCAGCGTTCGACAGGGGAATTCCGAGCAGTACTTC,CSVRQGNSEQYF
TRBV11-2,TRBJ1-1,TRBD1,.,TGTGCCAGCAGCTTACAGGGGGAGAACACTGAAGCTTTCTTT,CASSLQGENTEAFF
TRBV7-9,TRBJ1-1,.,many,TGTGCCAGCAGCTTGGGGTTCGCTGAAGCTTTCTTT,CASSLGFAEAFF